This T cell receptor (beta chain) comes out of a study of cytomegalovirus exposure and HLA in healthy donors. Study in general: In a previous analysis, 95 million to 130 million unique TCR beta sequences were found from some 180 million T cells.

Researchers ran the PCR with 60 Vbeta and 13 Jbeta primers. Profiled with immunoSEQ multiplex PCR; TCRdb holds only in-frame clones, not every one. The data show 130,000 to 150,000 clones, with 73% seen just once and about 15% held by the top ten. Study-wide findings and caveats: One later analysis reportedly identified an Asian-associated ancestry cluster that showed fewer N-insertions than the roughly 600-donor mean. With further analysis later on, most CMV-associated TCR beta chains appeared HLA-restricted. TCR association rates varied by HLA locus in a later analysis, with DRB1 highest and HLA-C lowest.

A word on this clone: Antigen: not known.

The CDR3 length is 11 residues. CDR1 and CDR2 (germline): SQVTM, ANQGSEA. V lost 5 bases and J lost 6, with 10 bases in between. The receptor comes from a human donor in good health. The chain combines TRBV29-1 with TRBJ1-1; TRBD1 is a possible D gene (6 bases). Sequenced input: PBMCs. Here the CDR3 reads CSVKRQAEAFF. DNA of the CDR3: TGCAGCGTTAAGCGACAGGCTGAAGCTTTCTTT.